This section outlines one T cell receptor beta chain sequence together with its context. The target of this receptor is not known. There are no base qualities to consult, and no much larger clone falls within one base. The receptor library was made with the immunoSEQ multiplex PCR assay. Entries here come from immuneACCESS through TCRdb and include only in-frame sequences with V and J called. Some clones fail to appear in such tables; in the studies checked, an unresolved V gene covers under half of the shortfall, and the cause of the remainder is unknown. The sample yields tens of thousands of clones; about 91% were counted once. The ten largest account for under 0.5% of the sample. This sample stems from a study of technical replicates of blood from four donors (dated by TCRdb to about 2017). Deletion took 0 bases off V and 3 bases off J, with a span of 9 bases between the germline ends. The germline V gene yields SGHRS for CDR1 and YFSETQ for CDR2. The CDR3, cysteine through phenylalanine, is 14 amino acids long. Of the read, only the CDR3 DNA is kept; its 42 bases are in frame from base 1.

The V and J segments used are TRBV5-1 and TRBJ1-1, with a tentative D gene TRBD1 over 5 matching bases. This TCR derives from a human donor in good health. Specimen: T cells isolated from PBMCs. The DNA reads TGCGCCAGCAGCTTGGGGGGGGTGGACACTGAAGCTTTCTTT. This yields the protein CASSLGGVDTEAFF.